This T cell receptor (beta chain) was obtained from a study of T cell changes during pregnancy in multiple sclerosis. Sequencing used immunoSEQ multiplex PCR; TCRdb keeps in-frame clones, though not all of them. The data hold about 52,000 clones, with around nine tenths observed a single time. This clone occurred once. The clonotype originates from a female donor with multiple sclerosis, enrolled in a pregnancy study. The input for sequencing was CD4+ T cells from peripheral blood mononuclear cells, taken before pregnancy.

The CDR3: CASSVRGGGFQETQYF. Here the CDR3 DNA reads TGTGCCAGCAGCGTAAGGGGGGGAGGATTCCAAGAGACCCAGTACTTC. The chain is built from TRBV9 and TRBJ2-5, with TRBD2 as a possible D gene (7 bases). CDR3 length equals 16 residues. V lost 1 base and J lost 1, with 14 bases in between. The germline gives CDR1 SGDLS, CDR2 YYNGEE.